This T cell receptor (beta chain) was recorded in a study of T cells in Graves' hyperthyroidism and ophthalmopathy. This clonotype appeared a few times. RNA transcripts served as the template for amplifying TCR beta CDR3 regions. The HTBI primer set drove a first-round RT-PCR of the TCR CDR3. TCRdb re-called the multiplex PCR reads with MiXCR, one entry per CDR3 protein. Of approximately 590,000 distinct CDR3 sequences in the sample, less than 20% are singletons; the top ten hold roughly 6.6%. The CDR3 spans 15 residues. Germline V lookup: CDR1 LGHDT, CDR2 YNNKEL (reference sequence). V lost 1 base to trimming and J lost 0 bases, with 9 bases between them.

V and J are TRBV3-1 and TRBJ1-2; no firm D call. The sequence came from a woman aged 25-40 years with Graves' hyperthyroidism. Sequencing input: blood. This CDR3 reads CASSQGPGANYGYTF. The CDR3 nucleotides are TGTGCCAGCAGCCAAGGACCCGGAGCTAACTATGGCTACACCTTC.